This passage covers 16 T cell receptor beta chains from one sample sequenced in a study of technical replicates of blood from a handful of donors. Some clones are missing from TCRdb's copy, which holds only in-frame ones; the method was immunoSEQ multiplex PCR. The sample consists of under 15,000 clones, just under 95% of them appearing once. Input material: PBMCs. These receptors originate from a human donor in good health.

The chain links TRBV5-1 to TRBJ1-4, with D tentatively TRBD1 (6 bases). Trimming removed 5 bases from V and 8 bases from J, with 13 bases in between. Germline CDR1 SGHRS, CDR2 YFSETQ. The CDR3 has 13 amino acids. CDR3 in amino acids: CASRQGTGEKLFF. The CDR3 DNA reads as TGCGCCAGCAGACAGGGAACCGGCGAAAAACTGTTTTTT.

The chain recombines TRBV6-6 with TRBJ2-5; 7 bases map to TRBD1. V was clipped by 6 bases and J by 2 bases; unmatched bases: 6. The CDR3 sequence is 14 residues long. Germline-derived CDR1 and CDR2 are MNHNY and SVGAGI (reference sequence). CDR3 sequence reads: CASRSGQRQETQYF. DNA for the CDR3: TGTGCCAGCAGATCGGGACAGAGGCAAGAGACCCAGTACTTC.

This chain links TRBV7-9 with TRBJ2-7, with TRBD1 identical over 9 bases. The CDR3 length is 15 residues. V gave up 1 base and J gave up 1 base; unmatched junction bases: 2. Germline V gene lookup returns CDR1 SEHNR and CDR2 FQNEAQ (reference sequence). The CDR3 is CASSLVGQGSYEQYF. The CDR3 coding sequence is TGTGCCAGCAGCTTAGTGGGACAGGGATCCTACGAGCAGTACTTC. Based on the CDR3 plus reference TRBV7-9 and TRBJ2-7, the full variable domain is DTGVSQNPRHKITKRGQNVTFRCDPISEHNRLYWYRQTLGQGPEFLTYFQNEAQLEKSRLLSDRFSAERPKGSFSTLEIQRTEQGDSAMYLCASSLVGQGSYEQYFGPGTRLTVT.

The chain employs TRBV7-8 and TRBJ2-2; possibly TRBD1 for D (5 bases). The CDR3 length is 15 residues. Germline V gene data show CDR1 as SGHVS and CDR2 as FQNEAQ. V dropped 4 bases and J dropped 6 bases, with 15 bases sitting between them. CDR3: CASSSRQGPAGELFF. The DNA of the CDR3 is TGTGCCAGCAGCTCCAGGCAGGGTCCTGCCGGGGAGCTGTTTTTT.

DNA for the CDR3: TGTGCCTGGAGTGAGGGGGCTGGAGATACGCAGTATTTT. This sequence encodes CAWSEGAGDTQYF. The chain joins TRBV30 to TRBJ2-3; 7 bases agree with TRBD1. CDR1 and CDR2 from the germline V gene are GTSNPN and SVGIG (reference sequence). After removal of 1 base from V and 5 bases from J, the junction contained 3 bases not matched to a gene. This CDR3 is built from 13 residues.

This rearrangement joins TRBV7-2 to TRBJ2-3; maybe TRBD2 (5 bases). V was cut by 6 bases and J by 1 base, with 11 bases left in between. Germline CDR1 and CDR2: SGHTA and FQGNSA. The CDR3 is 14 amino acids. The CDR3 reads CASRDRAGTDTQYF. For the CDR3, the DNA is TGTGCCAGCAGAGACCGAGCGGGCACAGATACGCAGTATTTT.

The chain is built from TRBV28 and TRBJ2-1, with 7 bases aligning to TRBD1. V lost 11 bases to trimming and J lost 4 bases; unmatched junction nucleotides: 5. The CDR3 covers 12 residues. Germline V gene sequence: CDR1 MDHEN, CDR2 SYDVKM. The CDR3 loop reads CAGGQLYNEQFF. CDR3 DNA: TGTGCCGGGGGACAGCTTTACAATGAGCAGTTCTTC.

This chain uses TRBV7-3 with TRBJ2-1; D unclear. Germline loops: CDR1 SGHTA, CDR2 FQGTGA. The CDR3 sequence is 15 residues long. Trimming removed 3 bases from V and 5 bases from J, with 14 bases in between. CDR3 sequence (DNA): TGTGCCAGCAGCTTGACTGGTAGTACGAACAATGAGCAGTTCTTC. Translated, it gives CASSLTGSTNNEQFF.

The chain couples TRBV7-6 to TRBJ1-4; D unresolved. The CDR3 has 14 residues. Germline CDR1 reads SGHVS; CDR2 reads FNYEAQ. The germline V and J ends were trimmed by 3 bases and 0 bases, with 5 bases remaining between them. The CDR3 protein is CASSLTTTNEKLFF. The CDR3 coding sequence is TGTGCCAGCAGCTTGACAACAACTAATGAAAAACTGTTTTTT.

The chain uses TRBV7-2 and TRBJ2-2; D possibly corresponds to TRBD1 (5 bases). This CDR3 spans 15 amino acids. V lost 1 base and J lost 4, with 10 bases in between. Looked up from germline, CDR1 is SGHTA and CDR2 is FQGNSA. The DNA of the CDR3 is TGTGCCAGCAGCTTAGTTCAGGGTTTCACCGGGGAGCTGTTTTTT. It yields the protein CASSLVQGFTGELFF.

This sequence joins TRBV5-1 and TRBJ1-5, with unresolved D. CDR3 length: 14 residues. Between the trimmed V and J ends, which lost 0 bases and 5 bases, there was a span of 9 bases. Germline lookup yields CDR1 SGHRS and CDR2 YFSETQ. The CDR3 sequence is CASSLDSGYQPQHF. In DNA, the CDR3 is TGCGCCAGCAGCTTGGATTCGGGGTATCAGCCCCAGCATTTT.

The V call is TRBV6-5, the J call TRBJ1-2; 8 bases match TRBD1. This CDR3 is 12 amino acids long. Losses at the gene ends were 5 bases for V and 8 bases for J; bases not matched to a gene: 4. Germline CDR1 and CDR2: MNHEY and SVGAGI. In DNA form, the CDR3 reads TGTGCCAGCAGTAGACGGGACAGGGGCTACACCTTC. This encodes CASSRRDRGYTF.

The gene calls are TRBV6-1 and TRBJ1-1; tentatively, D is TRBD1 (5 bases). Looked up from germline, CDR1 is MNHNS and CDR2 is SASEGT. Trimming cost V 1 base and J 3 bases, with 9 bases left between them. This CDR3 region has 14 residues. CDR3 sequence: CASSEDRSDTEAFF. In nucleotides, the CDR3 is TGTGCCAGCAGTGAAGACAGGTCGGACACTGAAGCTTTCTTT.

The chain recombines TRBV11-2 with TRBJ2-2; D perhaps matches TRBD1 (6 bases). Trimming cost V 4 bases and J 6 bases, with 12 bases left between them. The CDR3 is 14 residues long. Germline V gene data show CDR1 as SGHAT and CDR2 as FQNNGV. CDR3 sequence reads: CASSSYREAGELFF. The CDR3 DNA follows: TGTGCCAGCAGCTCCTACAGGGAAGCCGGGGAGCTGTTTTTT.

This chain connects TRBV29-1 to TRBJ1-2; a weak D match, TRBD1 (6 bases). V dropped 5 bases and J dropped 8 bases, with 15 bases sitting between them. Germline lookup yields CDR1 SQVTM and CDR2 ANQGSEA. The CDR3 is 12 residues long. CDR3 nucleotides: TGCAGCGTTACCCCCCGACAGGTGGGCTACACCTTC. Its translation is CSVTPRQVGYTF.

The V and J genes are TRBV30 and TRBJ2-3; TRBD1 agrees at 8 bases. Germline CDR1 GTSNPN, CDR2 SVGIG (reference sequence). The CDR3 spans 16 residues. V gave up 3 bases and J gave up 6 bases; unmatched junction bases: 14. The CDR3: CAWRQNRGFFGDTQYF. The CDR3 nucleotides are TGTGCCTGGAGACAAAACAGGGGGTTCTTCGGGGATACGCAGTATTTT.